This T cell receptor beta chain is drawn from a study of OX40 agonist ivuxolimab in advanced cancers. Looking at the study overall: Aged about 23 to 80 with a mean of approximately 60 years, they were approximately 80% male. Study observations and caveats: Partly responding patients at 0.1-3.0 mg/kg showed some of the smallest clonal expansion.

As to this clone: Its antigen is not identified.

The trim removed 7 bases at V and 1 base at J, leaving 6 bases unmatched. Germline values: CDR1 SQVTM, CDR2 ANQGSEA. The CDR3 runs 15 residues. Generated by immunoSEQ multiplex PCR, the TCRdb table keeps only in-frame clones and is missing some. The sample lists 60,000 to 85,000 clones, 84% occurring once. The TCR originated in an adult with an advanced solid tumor such as melanoma, head and neck, liver or kidney cancer. This specimen was CD4+ or CD8+ T cells sorted from blood, taken in a trial of the OX40 agonist ivuxolimab. The rearrangement links TRBV29-1 to TRBJ2-1, with 11 bases identical to TRBD2. The CDR3 bases are TGCAGCGCTGACGGACTAGCGGGTTCCTACAATGAGCAGTTCTTC. Translation gives CSADGLAGSYNEQFF.